This is a list of T cell receptor beta chains from one sample in a study of T cells after yellow fever vaccination. TCRdb re-analysed the 5' RACE reads in MiXCR, keeping a single row per CDR3 protein. The sample lists 200,000 to 250,000 distinct CDR3 sequences, 3.2% occurring once. Specimen: CD4+ T cells sorted from PBMCs, collected 10 days after the yellow fever booster vaccination. The receptors were sampled from a man between 18 and 35 years old who received the YFV17D yellow fever vaccine. The CDR3 runs from the conserved cysteine through the conserved F or W. Fields, in order: V gene, clone size, J gene, D gene, CDR3 protein, CDR3 DNA. The D gene is left open where the match is weak. The size entry is marked missing in some rows and otherwise reads once, few, many or a size class.

TRBV5-1	many	TRBJ1-5	TRBD1	CASSLGTGGLNQPQHF	TGCGCCAGCAGCTTAGGGACAGGGGGCCTAAATCAGCCCCAGCATTTT
TRBV5-1	many	TRBJ2-5	TRBD1	CASSLGTGQGTQYF	TGCGCCAGCAGCCTAGGGACAGGGCAGGGGACCCAGTACTTC
TRBV19	few	TRBJ2-3	-	CAAQGSGPDTQYF	TGTGCCGCCCAGGGATCCGGGCCAGATACGCAGTATTTT
TRBV5-1	-	TRBJ2-1	TRBD1	CASSPRGTGSYNEQFF	TGCGCCAGCAGCCCGCGCGGGACAGGCTCCTACAATGAGCAGTTCTTC
TRBV18	many	TRBJ2-3	TRBD1	CASSRDSLSDTQYF	TGTGCCAGCTCTCGGGACAGTCTCTCAGATACGCAGTATTTT
TRBV2	many	TRBJ2-5	-	CASSEWRGLETQYF	TGTGCCAGCAGTGAATGGCGGGGTCTGGAGACCCAGTACTTC
TRBV7-2	many	TRBJ2-5	TRBD1	CASRRATGDLETQYF	TGTGCCAGCAGGCGGGCGACAGGGGATCTAGAGACCCAGTACTTC
TRBV10-3	many	TRBJ1-1	-	CAITQQEGTEAFF	TGTGCCATCACACAACAGGAGGGCACTGAAGCTTTCTTT
TRBV6-2/TRBV6-3	few	TRBJ2-2	TRBD2	CASSPLLAGITGELFF	TGTGCCAGCAGCCCCCTCCTAGCGGGGATAACCGGGGAGCTGTTTTTT
TRBV12-2	once	TRBJ2-1	-	CASRFMLGGECYEQFF	TGTGCAAGTCGCTTTATGCTCGGGGGGGAGTGCTATGAGCAGTTCTTC
TRBV6-1	-	TRBJ2-1	TRBD1	CASSYPGQGVYEQFF	TGTGCCAGCAGCTACCCGGGACAGGGGGTCTATGAGCAGTTCTTC
TRBV9	few	TRBJ2-1	TRBD1	CASSSTRQGERIF	TGTGCCAGCAGCTCCACCCGACAGGGCGAAAGGATCTTC
TRBV5-1	few	TRBJ1-1	-	CASSVEGPNTEAFF	TGCGCCAGCAGCGTAGAGGGGCCGAACACTGAAGCTTTCTTT
TRBV20-1	many	TRBJ2-5	TRBD2	CSAKDRLARETQYF	TGCAGTGCTAAAGACCGACTAGCTCGGGAGACCCAGTACTTC
TRBV6-5	many	TRBJ2-7	TRBD1	CASRGTGVREQYF	TGTGCCAGCAGAGGGACAGGGGTACGCGAGCAGTACTTC
TRBV6-2/TRBV6-3	many	TRBJ1-1	-	CASSYRAGNTEAFF	TGTGCCAGCAGTTACAGGGCAGGGAACACTGAAGCTTTCTTT
TRBV7-2	many	TRBJ2-3	-	CASSRVIRLLGDTQYF	TGTGCCAGCAGTCGAGTTATCAGGCTACTGGGGGATACGCAGTATTTT
TRBV20-1	few	TRBJ1-5	-	CSAKDRDSNQPQHF	TGCAGTGCCAAGGACAGAGATAGCAATCAGCCCCAGCATTTT
TRBV15	many	TRBJ1-4	-	CATSRDPGPNEKLFF	TGTGCCACCAGCAGAGATCCCGGGCCTAATGAAAAACTGTTTTTT
TRBV12-3/TRBV12-4	many	TRBJ1-5	-	CASSFLTVGNQPQHF	TGTGCCAGCAGTTTCTTAACGGTCGGCAATCAGCCCCAGCATTTT
TRBV7-9	few	TRBJ1-4	-	CASSTEKGVRANEKLFF	TGTGCCAGCAGCACCGAAAAGGGTGTTCGGGCTAATGAAAAACTGTTTTTT
TRBV7-2	many	TRBJ2-3	-	CASRLPGLRSNTQYF	TGTGCCAGCAGACTACCGGGACTCCGATCGAATACGCAGTATTTT
TRBV19	-	TRBJ1-5	TRBD1	CASRWTGALNQPQHF	TGTGCCAGTAGGTGGACAGGGGCCCTCAATCAGCCCCAGCATTTT
TRBV12-3/TRBV12-4	-	TRBJ2-3	TRBD1	CASSFRDRADTQYF	TGTGCCAGCAGTTTTCGGGACAGGGCCGATACGCAGTATTTT
TRBV7-2	-	TRBJ2-3	-	CASSLETRDTQYF	TGTGCCAGCAGCTTAGAGACCAGGGATACGCAGTATTTT
TRBV6-5	many	TRBJ2-3	-	CASSYGTASTDTQYF	TGTGCCAGCAGTTATGGGACTGCTAGCACAGATACGCAGTATTTT
TRBV24-1	few	TRBJ1-2	-	CATSGPTTSYGYTF	TGTGCCACCTCGGGACCGACTACATCGTATGGCTACACCTTC
TRBV7-2	many	TRBJ1-1	TRBD1	CASSFDRGTEAFF	TGTGCCAGCAGCTTCGACAGGGGTACTGAAGCTTTCTTT
TRBV6-2/TRBV6-3	-	TRBJ2-3	TRBD1	CASSNRDRGTDTQYF	TGTGCCAGCAGTAACCGGGACAGGGGGACAGATACGCAGTATTTT
TRBV24-1	few	TRBJ2-5	-	CATSDHLAETQYF	TGTGCCACCAGTGACCACCTCGCAGAGACCCAGTACTTC
TRBV4-1	few	TRBJ1-5	-	CASSHTQVPNQPQHF	TGCGCCAGCAGCCACACGCAGGTCCCAAATCAGCCCCAGCATTTT
TRBV20-1	many	TRBJ2-3	TRBD1	CSAAGTVSTDTQYF	TGCAGTGCTGCCGGGACAGTAAGCACAGATACGCAGTATTTT
TRBV7-2	few	TRBJ1-2	-	CASSLLGDTNYGYTF	TGTGCCAGCAGCTTACTCGGGGATACTAACTATGGCTACACCTTC
TRBV20-1	many	TRBJ2-5	TRBD2	CSANLAGGPQQETQYF	TGCAGTGCCAATCTAGCGGGTGGCCCCCAACAAGAGACCCAGTACTTC
TRBV9	-	TRBJ2-1	TRBD2	CASSVGPSGDNEQFF	TGTGCCAGCAGCGTAGGTCCTAGCGGGGACAATGAGCAGTTCTTC
TRBV4-1	few	TRBJ1-1	-	CASSRGFQVGNTEAFF	TGCGCCAGCAGCCGGGGGTTTCAGGTTGGGAACACTGAAGCTTTCTTT
TRBV5-1	many	TRBJ2-1	-	CASSFAGSSYNEQFF	TGCGCCAGCAGCTTTGCGGGGAGTTCCTACAATGAGCAGTTCTTC
TRBV29-1	-	TRBJ2-4	-	CSVEASRNIQYF	TGCAGCGTTGAAGCCTCGAGGAACATTCAGTACTTC
TRBV9	many	TRBJ2-1	-	CASSVVGRSGLNEQFF	TGTGCCAGCAGCGTAGTCGGCCGTTCAGGTTTGAATGAGCAGTTCTTC
TRBV7-2	-	TRBJ1-1	-	CASSLVLENRAFF	TGTGCCAGCAGCTTAGTGTTGGAGAACAGAGCTTTCTTT
TRBV15	many	TRBJ2-3	TRBD2	CATSRERGGDTQYF	TGTGCCACCAGCAGAGAGCGGGGGGGGGATACGCAGTATTTT
TRBV7-2	many	TRBJ1-5	-	CASSSRPNSNQPQHF	TGTGCCAGCAGCTCACGCCCCAATAGCAATCAGCCCCAGCATTTT
TRBV7-2	-	TRBJ2-3	TRBD1	CATNKQGAAGPDTQYF	TGTGCCACCAATAAACAGGGGGCCGCAGGCCCCGATACGCAGTATTTT
TRBV9	many	TRBJ1-1	-	CASSAQQGNTEAFF	TGTGCCAGCAGCGCCCAACAGGGAAACACTGAAGCTTTCTTT
TRBV20-1	many	TRBJ2-5	-	CSARRPTGETQYF	TGCAGTGCTAGAAGGCCCACTGGGGAGACCCAGTACTTC
TRBV7-7	many	TRBJ2-3	-	CASSLEAGLLSDTQYF	TGTGCCAGCAGCTTAGAGGCAGGGCTTTTGTCAGATACGCAGTATTTT
TRBV5-1	many	TRBJ2-3	TRBD2	CASCSGGPTDTQYF	TGCGCCAGCTGTAGCGGGGGGCCCACAGATACGCAGTATTTT
TRBV14	few	TRBJ2-7	-	CASSQEIDARGAYEQYF	TGTGCCAGCAGCCAAGAAATAGACGCACGAGGGGCCTACGAGCAGTACTTC
TRBV19	many	TRBJ1-1	-	CASQVSTEAFF	TGTGCCAGTCAGGTGAGCACTGAAGCTTTCTTT
TRBV18	-	TRBJ1-4	-	CASSPRRGQGEKLFF	TGTGCCAGCTCACCACGGCGGGGGCAAGGTGAAAAACTGTTTTTT
TRBV6-5	many	TRBJ2-7	TRBD1	CASSYYGTGHAEQYF	TGTGCCAGCAGTTATTACGGGACAGGGCACGCCGAGCAGTACTTC
TRBV5-5	few	TRBJ1-4	-	CASSLVNSAEDIGRPNEKLFF	TGTGCCAGCAGCTTGGTAAATTCGGCAGAAGATATAGGACGCCCTAATGAAAAACTGTTTTTT
TRBV18	many	TRBJ1-2	-	CASSLGTVNYGYTF	TGTGCCAGCTCACTTGGGACGGTAAACTATGGCTACACCTTC
TRBV9	few	TRBJ1-6	-	CASSAAKRAGNSPLHF	TGTGCCAGCAGCGCTGCCAAGAGGGCTGGTAATTCACCCCTCCACTTT
TRBV29-1	many	TRBJ2-5	-	CSVDRQLQETQYF	TGCAGCGTTGACCGTCAACTCCAAGAGACCCAGTACTTC
TRBV5-4	few	TRBJ2-1	-	CASGKGGTGSREQFF	TGTGCCAGCGGGAAAGGCGGGACTGGGTCACGGGAGCAGTTCTTC
TRBV23-1	-	TRBJ1-4	-	CASIFSEFPNEKLFF	TGCGCCAGCATCTTTTCCGAATTCCCGAATGAAAAACTGTTTTTT
TRBV27	-	TRBJ2-3	TRBD2	CASSSPHSGGADTQYF	TGTGCCAGCAGTTCCCCCCATAGCGGGGGGGCAGATACGCAGTATTTT
TRBV28	-	TRBJ1-2	TRBD1	CASSYQGEGYGYTF	TGTGCCAGCAGTTACCAGGGGGAGGGCTATGGCTACACCTTC
TRBV20-1	few	TRBJ1-1	-	CSARLTEAFF	TGCAGTGCTAGATTGACTGAAGCTTTCTTT